The rows below give T cell receptor beta chains drawn from one sample of a study of T cells in Graves' hyperthyroidism and ophthalmopathy. TCRdb independently ran MiXCR on the multiplex PCR reads; one entry per CDR3 protein. This table holds around 350,000 distinct CDR3 sequences, 19% found once. Specimen: blood. The receptors were gathered from a young woman with Graves' hyperthyroidism. Each CDR3 is given with its conserved first and last residue. Each record gives: J gene, D gene, clone size, V gene, CDR3 DNA, CDR3 protein. The D gene is left open where the match is weak. The listing skips clone size in some rows; elsewhere it reads once, few, many or a size class.

TRBJ2-5 | NA | many | TRBV6-2/TRBV6-3 | TGTGCCAGCAGTTACTCGGTGGGTCGGTCGGAGACCCAGTACTTC | CASSYSVGRSETQYF
TRBJ1-5 | NA | many | TRBV27 | TGTGCCAGCAGCACCTGGACAGAGGTCAATCAGCCCCAGCATTTT | CASSTWTEVNQPQHF
TRBJ2-2 | NA | many | TRBV6-5 | TGTGCCAGCAGTTCCCGGGACAAAGCGAACACCGGGGAGCTGTTTTTT | CASSSRDKANTGELFF
TRBJ2-7 | NA | many | TRBV5-1 | TGCGCCAGCAAGCAAAACCCGGTATGGGAGCAGTACTTC | CASKQNPVWEQYF
TRBJ1-1 | NA | NA | TRBV2 | TGTGCCAGCAGTGAATTGGCAGGGAGCGGGGCCGCTGAAGCTTTCTTT | CASSELAGSGAAEAFF
TRBJ1-5 | TRBD1 | many | TRBV12-3/TRBV12-4 | TGTGCCAGCAGCCTAGGGACAGGTTTCAGCAATCAGCCCCAGCATTTT | CASSLGTGFSNQPQHF
TRBJ2-4 | TRBD1 | many | TRBV29-1 | TGCAGCGTTGAAGATCAGGTCGGGGCGGGACAGGGAGGTCGTAATAACATTCAGTACTTC | CSVEDQVGAGQGGRNNIQYF
TRBJ2-7 | NA | NA | TRBV27 | TGTGCCAGCAGTGCCCCGGGACGGCCCTCCTACGAGCAGTACTTC | CASSAPGRPSYEQYF
TRBJ1-6 | NA | NA | TRBV12-3/TRBV12-4 | TGTGCCAGCAGTTTGTGGGCAGGTTCTAATTCACCCCTCCACTTT | CASSLWAGSNSPLHF
TRBJ1-2 | NA | NA | TRBV6-1 | TGTGCCAGCAGTGAAGTAAAGACCTATGGCTACACCTTC | CASSEVKTYGYTF
TRBJ1-2 | TRBD1 | many | TRBV27 | TGTGCCAGCAGCCTCCAACAGGGGGATTTTGGCTACACCTTC | CASSLQQGDFGYTF
TRBJ1-5 | NA | NA | TRBV12-3/TRBV12-4 | TGTGCCAGCAGTTTGGTCGTGGGTAGTGGATATCAGCCCCAGCATTTT | CASSLVVGSGYQPQHF
TRBJ1-2 | TRBD1 | many | TRBV9 | TGTGCCAGCAGCGTAACGACAGGGGGCGTAAACTATGGCTACACCTTC | CASSVTTGGVNYGYTF
TRBJ1-3 | TRBD1 | few | TRBV4-2 | TGTGCCAGCAGGGGACAGGGAGGGACCATATATTTT | CASRGQGGTIYF
TRBJ2-7 | NA | many | TRBV6-1 | TGTGCCAGCAGGGACGCCGGGACGGCCTCCTACGAGCAGTACTTC | CASRDAGTASYEQYF
TRBJ2-2 | NA | many | TRBV5-1 | TGCGCCAGCAGCAAGACAGCTTCGAACACCGGGGAGCTGTTTTTT | CASSKTASNTGELFF
TRBJ1-1 | NA | many | TRBV2 | TGTGCCAGCAGTGAAAGGGGAACGAACACTGAAGCTTTCTTT | CASSERGTNTEAFF
TRBJ2-7 | NA | NA | TRBV20-1 | TGCAGTGCTAGTGATAGACCTAGCTCCTACGAGCAGTACTTC | CSASDRPSSYEQYF
TRBJ1-1 | NA | once | TRBV7-2 | TGTGCCAGCAGTGGTTTATCACAGGGAAACACTGAAGCTTTCTTT | CASSGLSQGNTEAFF
TRBJ2-7 | NA | NA | TRBV7-2 | TGTGCCAGCAGCCGGAGAGCCACCTACGAGCAGTACTTC | CASSRRATYEQYF
TRBJ1-5 | NA | many | TRBV12-3/TRBV12-4 | TGTGCCAGCATCCACAAGGACGGGGGAGATCAGCCCCAGCATTTT | CASIHKDGGDQPQHF
TRBJ2-7 | NA | NA | TRBV5-1 | TGCGCCAGCGCCCTGGGGGGCTCCTACGAGCAGTACTTC | CASALGGSYEQYF
TRBJ2-2 | TRBD2 | NA | TRBV18 | TGTGCCAGCTCACCACGAGCGGGGGACACCGGGGAGCTGTTTTTT | CASSPRAGDTGELFF
TRBJ2-7 | NA | NA | TRBV12-3/TRBV12-4 | TGTGCCAGCAGCGCCGCTGGGGAGGTTCGCGAGCAGTACTTC | CASSAAGEVREQYF
TRBJ1-5 | NA | many | TRBV30 | TGTGCCTGGAGTGACGGTTATCAGCCCCAGCATTTT | CAWSDGYQPQHF
TRBJ2-2 | NA | few | TRBV3-1 | TGTGCCAGCGGTAACACTGGGCGGGAACCGAACACCGGGGAGCTGTTTTTT | CASGNTGREPNTGELFF
TRBJ1-5 | NA | many | TRBV6-1 | TGTGCCAGCAGATCCGGGGTCAATCAGCCCCAGCATTTT | CASRSGVNQPQHF
TRBJ2-2 | TRBD1 | many | TRBV5-6 | TGTGCCAGCAGATTGGGACAGAGATACACCGGGGAGCTGTTTTTT | CASRLGQRYTGELFF
TRBJ1-5 | NA | many | TRBV2 | TGTGCCAGCAGTGAATTCCAGGGGTTGGGCAATCAGCCCCAGCATTTT | CASSEFQGLGNQPQHF
TRBJ1-1 | NA | many | TRBV12-3/TRBV12-4 | TGTGCCAGCAGCGGGGGCCGCACTGAAGCTTTCTTT | CASSGGRTEAFF
TRBJ1-1 | NA | once | TRBV6-5 | TGTGCCAGCAGTTACTCCGCTGGGCCTGAAGCTTTCTTT | CASSYSAGPEAFF
TRBJ1-6 | NA | NA | TRBV2 | TGTGCCAGCAGTGAAAGGGGCGAGAGGTCACCCCTCCACTTT | CASSERGERSPLHF
TRBJ1-1 | NA | few | TRBV18 | TGTGCCAGCTCACCCCTACAGGGATTCGACACTGAAGCTTTCTTT | CASSPLQGFDTEAFF
TRBJ1-2 | TRBD1 | many | TRBV20-1 | TGCAGTGCTAGGCTGGACAGGGATGGCTACACCTTC | CSARLDRDGYTF
TRBJ1-2 | NA | many | TRBV20-1 | TGCAGTGCCGACCGGATACAGGGAACTATAGGTGGCTACACCTTC | CSADRIQGTIGGYTF
TRBJ1-5 | NA | many | TRBV6-5 | TGTGCCAGCAGCTCCGGGCAGGGATGTCATCAGCCCCAGCATTTT | CASSSGQGCHQPQHF
TRBJ1-2 | NA | few | TRBV13 | TGTGCCAGCAGCGTCAGGGTTGGGGGCTACACCTTC | CASSVRVGGYTF
TRBJ2-7 | NA | many | TRBV12-3/TRBV12-4 | NA | CASSPDLYQQYF
TRBJ1-6 | NA | NA | TRBV6-2/TRBV6-3 | TGTGCCAGCAGGCGACAGGCACCTAATTCACCCCTCCACTTT | CASRRQAPNSPLHF
TRBJ2-7 | TRBD2 | many | TRBV3-1 | TGTGCCAGCAGCCGCGGACTAGCGGGGTTCGTCGAGCAGTACTTC | CASSRGLAGFVEQYF
TRBJ2-7 | TRBD1 | many | TRBV5-1 | TGCGCCAGCAGCTTGGGGGCAGGGGGTCTGGACGAGCAGTACTTC | CASSLGAGGLDEQYF
TRBJ1-1 | TRBD1 | many | TRBV10-3 | TGTGCCATCAGTGAACCCGGGACAGGGGGCTTTAGGACTGAAGCTTTCTTT | CAISEPGTGGFRTEAFF
TRBJ2-5 | NA | NA | TRBV6-2/TRBV6-3 | TGTGCCAGCAGTTACGGGCCCTCGGGGGAGACCCAGTACTTC | CASSYGPSGETQYF
TRBJ2-7 | TRBD2 | many | TRBV5-1 | TGCGCCAGCGCCTTAGCGGGGGGAACCTACGAGCAGTACTTC | CASALAGGTYEQYF
TRBJ1-5 | NA | few | TRBV6-5 | TGTGCCAGCATGTTCGGGCCCAATCAGCCCCAGCATTTT | CASMFGPNQPQHF
TRBJ2-7 | TRBD1 | NA | TRBV7-8 | TGTGCCAGCAGTCACCGGTTGGGCAGGACAGGGGATGGCGAGCAGTACTTC | CASSHRLGRTGDGEQYF
TRBJ2-2 | NA | many | TRBV6-1 | TGTGCCAGCAGCTCCACAGGTTCTGCCGGGGAGCTGTTTTTT | CASSSTGSAGELFF
TRBJ2-7 | NA | few | TRBV20-1 | TGCAGTGCTAGAGGTTACGAGCAGTACTTC | CSARGYEQYF
TRBJ2-7 | TRBD2 | many | TRBV10-3 | TGTGCCGTTCGGGGGAGGGGAGACTACGAGCAGTACTTC | CAVRGRGDYEQYF
TRBJ1-5 | NA | many | TRBV12-3/TRBV12-4 | TGTGCCAGCAGTTTATATGGGAGGGGTCAGCCCCAGCATTTT | CASSLYGRGQPQHF
TRBJ1-5 | NA | many | TRBV2 | TGTGCCAGCAGTGACAGAAGTGATCAGCCCCAGCATTTT | CASSDRSDQPQHF